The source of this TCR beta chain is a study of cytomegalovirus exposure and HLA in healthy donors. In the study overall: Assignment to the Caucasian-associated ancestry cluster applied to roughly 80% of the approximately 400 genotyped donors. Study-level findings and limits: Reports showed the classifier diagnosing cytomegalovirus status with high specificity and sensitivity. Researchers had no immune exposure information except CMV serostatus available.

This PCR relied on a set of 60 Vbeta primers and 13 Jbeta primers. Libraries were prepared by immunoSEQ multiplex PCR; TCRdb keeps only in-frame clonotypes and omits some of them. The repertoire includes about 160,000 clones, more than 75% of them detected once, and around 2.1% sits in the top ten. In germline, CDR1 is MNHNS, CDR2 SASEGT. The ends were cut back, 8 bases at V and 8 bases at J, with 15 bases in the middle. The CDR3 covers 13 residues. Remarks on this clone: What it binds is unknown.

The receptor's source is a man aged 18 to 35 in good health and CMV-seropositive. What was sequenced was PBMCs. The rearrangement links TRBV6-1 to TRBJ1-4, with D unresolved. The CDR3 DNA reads TGTGCCAGCTTAAGGCTACTCGGGGAAAAACTGTTTTTT. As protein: CASLRLLGEKLFF.